This T cell receptor (beta chain) was profiled in a study of cytomegalovirus exposure and HLA in healthy donors. The ends were cut back, 3 bases at V and 5 bases at J, with 8 bases in the middle. Germline CDR1 SGHTA, CDR2 FQGNSA. The CDR3 is made up of 13 amino acids. Study-wide findings and caveats: Sequencing had likely introduced a cluster of highly shared sequence variants as an artifact.

The PCR employed 60 Vbeta primers together with 13 Jbeta primers. Assay: immunoSEQ multiplex PCR; the TCRdb copy retains only in-frame clones and omits some. The sample carries about 56,000 clones, about four fifths recorded once. About this clone itself: What it recognizes is unknown.

The rearrangement uses TRBV7-2 and TRBJ1-5, with D tentatively TRBD1 (5 bases). The sequenced sample was PBMCs. This receptor was obtained from a man aged 35-49 years in good health and CMV-seronegative. CDR3 nucleotide sequence: TGTGCCAGCAGCTTGGGAGGGGATCAGCCCCAGCATTTT. Translation gives CASSLGGDQPQHF.